This is a list of T cell receptor beta chains from one sample in a study of blood T cell repertoires in COVID-19. The protocol was immunoSEQ multiplex PCR, while the TCRdb copy is restricted to in-frame clones and leaves out a portion. The sample carries about 100,000 clones, around 85% recorded once. The sequenced material came from peripheral blood. The source is a man between 45 and 60 years old with active or convalescent COVID-19. Each CDR3 is given with its conserved first and last residue. Fields, in order: J gene, V gene, clone size, D gene, CDR3 protein, CDR3 DNA. The D gene is left open where the match is weak. The size field is filled for only some rows; it gives once, few, many or a size class.

TRBJ2-7 TRBV11-2 - - CASSQIYEQYF TGTGCCAGCAGCCAGATCTACGAGCAGTACTTC
TRBJ2-7 TRBV7-9 - - CASSGEIAYEQYF TGTGCCAGCAGCGGAGAAATCGCCTACGAGCAGTACTTC
TRBJ2-7 TRBV9 - - CASSWGEGSYEQYF TGTGCCAGCAGCTGGGGGGAAGGGTCCTACGAGCAGTACTTC
TRBJ2-5 TRBV12-5 - - CASGSSLAIQETQYF TGTGCTAGTGGTTCGTCTCTAGCGATACAAGAGACCCAGTACTTC
TRBJ1-5 TRBV23-1 - - CASSQEVRYSNQPQHF TGCGCCAGCAGTCAAGAGGTCAGATATAGCAATCAGCCCCAGCATTTT
TRBJ2-7 TRBV18 once TRBD1 CASSTGGTGSYEQYF TGTGCCAGCTCAACCGGGGGGACAGGGTCCTACGAGCAGTACTTC
TRBJ1-1 TRBV5-4 - - CASSLQGGMNTEAFF TGTGCCAGCAGCCTACAGGGTGGCATGAACACTGAAGCTTTCTTT
TRBJ2-2 TRBV7-9 - - CARGGIDTGELFF TGTGCCAGAGGAGGGATCGACACCGGGGAGCTGTTTTTT
TRBJ2-7 TRBV11-2 - - CASSLTTSPFNYEQYF TGTGCCAGCAGCTTAACCACGAGCCCCTTCAACTACGAGCAGTACTTC
TRBJ1-1 TRBV5-1 - - CASSLSRVGTEAFF TGCGCCAGCAGCTTGTCCAGGGTAGGGACTGAAGCTTTCTTT
TRBJ2-1 TRBV2 - TRBD1 CASSSRTGGNEQFF TGTGCCAGCAGTTCACGGACAGGGGGCAATGAGCAGTTCTTC
TRBJ1-5 TRBV23-1 - - CASSPLPRERSNQPQHF TGCGCCAGCAGTCCCTTACCCAGGGAAAGAAGCAATCAGCCCCAGCATTTT
TRBJ2-5 TRBV2 - TRBD2 CASNQREEETQYF TGTGCCAGCAATCAGCGGGAGGAAGAGACCCAGTACTTC
TRBJ2-5 TRBV9 - - CASSASGSGETQYF TGTGCCAGCAGCGCGTCCGGGAGCGGAGAGACCCAGTACTTC
TRBJ1-1 TRBV12-3/TRBV12-4 - - CPQSEAFF TGTCCACAATCCGAAGCTTTCTTT
TRBJ2-3 TRBV5-8 - - CASSAPGWITDTQYF TGTGCCAGCAGCGCACCGGGATGGATCACAGATACGCAGTATTTT
TRBJ1-6 TRBV27 - TRBD1 CASSWDRQNSPLHF TGTGCCAGCAGTTGGGACAGACAAAATTCACCCCTCCACTTT
TRBJ2-6 TRBV30 - - CAWSDPHSSGANVLTF TGTGCCTGGAGTGACCCTCACAGCTCTGGGGCCAACGTCCTGACTTTC
TRBJ2-1 TRBV5-4 - - CASSLGGSLMSSYNEQFF TGTGCCAGCAGCTTGGGAGGGTCCCTTATGAGCTCCTACAATGAGCAGTTCTTC
TRBJ2-3 TRBV5-1 - TRBD2 CASSLEAGGGTDTQYF TGCGCCAGCAGCTTAGAAGCGGGAGGCGGCACAGATACGCAGTATTTT
TRBJ2-2 TRBV11-2 - TRBD2 CASSARLAGEDTGELFF TGTGCCAGCAGCGCCCGACTAGCGGGAGAGGACACCGGGGAGCTGTTTTTT
TRBJ1-2 TRBV29-1 - TRBD1 CSTGDRGLKGYTF TGCAGCACTGGGGACAGGGGGCTAAAGGGCTACACCTTC
TRBJ2-3 TRBV11-2 - TRBD2 CASSLEASGWADTQYF TGTGCCAGCAGCTTAGAAGCTAGCGGGTGGGCAGATACGCAGTATTTT
TRBJ1-1 TRBV11-1 - - CASSLGGPAFF TGTGCCAGCAGCTTAGGGGGGCCAGCTTTCTTT
TRBJ1-5 TRBV6-6 - TRBD1 CASSPTGQGGSNQPQHF TGTGCCAGCAGTCCAACGGGACAGGGGGGCAGCAATCAGCCCCAGCATTTT
TRBJ1-1 TRBV15 few - CATSRDSGNTEAFF TGTGCCACCAGCAGAGATTCGGGGAACACTGAAGCTTTCTTT
TRBJ2-1 TRBV5-4 - - CASFNRGMGEQFF TGTGCCAGCTTTAACCGGGGGATGGGTGAGCAGTTCTTC
TRBJ2-1 TRBV6-4 - TRBD2 CASSDSSGAYNEQFF TGTGCCAGCAGCGACAGTAGCGGGGCCTACAATGAGCAGTTCTTC
TRBJ2-7 TRBV3-1/TRBV3-2 - - CASSQPGLSVEQYF TGTGCCAGCAGCCAACCGGGACTGAGCGTCGAGCAGTACTTC
TRBJ1-1 TRBV10-2 few - CASSPTVMNTEAFF TGCGCCAGCAGTCCGACAGTCATGAACACTGAAGCTTTCTTT
TRBJ2-1 TRBV3-1/TRBV3-2 - - CASSQQGSVGEQFF TGTGCCAGCAGCCAACAGGGTTCGGTGGGTGAGCAGTTCTTC
TRBJ2-7 TRBV7-9 - - CASSSLSGAYEQYF TGTGCCAGCAGCAGTCTGAGCGGAGCCTACGAGCAGTACTTC
TRBJ2-1 TRBV24-1 once - CATSDFGDSSSYNEQFF TGTGCCACCAGTGATTTTGGGGACTCAAGCTCCTACAATGAGCAGTTCTTC
TRBJ2-5 TRBV5-4 - - CASSTGIGTQYF TGTGCCAGCAGCACAGGGATTGGGACCCAGTACTTC